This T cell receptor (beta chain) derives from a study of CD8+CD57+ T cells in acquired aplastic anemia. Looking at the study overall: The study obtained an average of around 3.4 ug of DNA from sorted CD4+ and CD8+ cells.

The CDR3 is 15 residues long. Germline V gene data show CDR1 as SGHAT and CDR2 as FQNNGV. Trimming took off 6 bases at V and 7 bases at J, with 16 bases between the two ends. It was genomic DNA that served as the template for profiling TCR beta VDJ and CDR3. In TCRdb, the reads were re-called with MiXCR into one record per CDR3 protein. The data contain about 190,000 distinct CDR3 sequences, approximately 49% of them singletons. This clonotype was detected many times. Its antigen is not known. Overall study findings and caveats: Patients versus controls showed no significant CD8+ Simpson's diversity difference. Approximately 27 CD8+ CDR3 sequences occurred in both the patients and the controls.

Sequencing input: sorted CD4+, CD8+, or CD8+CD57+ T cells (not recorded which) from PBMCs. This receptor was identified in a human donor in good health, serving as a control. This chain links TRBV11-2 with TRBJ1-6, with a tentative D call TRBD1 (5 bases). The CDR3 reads CASSSFTEGNSPLHF. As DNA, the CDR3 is TGTGCCAGCAGTTCTTTTACCGAGGGGAATTCACCCCTCCACTTT. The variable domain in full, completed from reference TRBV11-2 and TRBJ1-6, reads EAGVAQSPRYKIIEKRQSVAFWCNPISGHATLYWYQQILGQGPKLLIQFQNNGVVDDSQLPKDRFSAERLKGVDSTLKIQPAKLEDSAVYLCASSSFTEGNSPLHFGNGTRLTVT.